This T cell receptor (beta chain) is from a study of cytomegalovirus exposure and HLA in healthy donors. Study-wide points: Follow-up analysis later connected one missense variant in DCLRE1C with trimming of TCR beta V- and J-genes.

About this clone itself: The target antigen is unknown. Different DNA sequences within this sample yield the same CDR3.

Deletions cut 1 base from V and 6 bases from J, with 9 bases between. CDR1 and CDR2 (germline): LGHNA, YNFKEQ. The CDR3 totals 13 residues. With 60 Vbeta and 13 Jbeta primers, the PCR was carried out. Here immunoSEQ multiplex PCR was the method, and the copy in TCRdb shows in-frame clones only, minus some. The data hold around 100,000 clones, with about 80% observed a single time. The gene calls are TRBV4-2 and TRBJ1-1; weak D call: TRBD1 (5 bases). This TCR derives from a man aged 35 to 55 in good health and CMV-seronegative. Material for sequencing was PBMCs. The CDR3 sequence is CASSQGQGAEAFF. For the CDR3, the DNA is TGTGCCAGCAGCCAAGGCCAGGGCGCTGAAGCTTTCTTT.